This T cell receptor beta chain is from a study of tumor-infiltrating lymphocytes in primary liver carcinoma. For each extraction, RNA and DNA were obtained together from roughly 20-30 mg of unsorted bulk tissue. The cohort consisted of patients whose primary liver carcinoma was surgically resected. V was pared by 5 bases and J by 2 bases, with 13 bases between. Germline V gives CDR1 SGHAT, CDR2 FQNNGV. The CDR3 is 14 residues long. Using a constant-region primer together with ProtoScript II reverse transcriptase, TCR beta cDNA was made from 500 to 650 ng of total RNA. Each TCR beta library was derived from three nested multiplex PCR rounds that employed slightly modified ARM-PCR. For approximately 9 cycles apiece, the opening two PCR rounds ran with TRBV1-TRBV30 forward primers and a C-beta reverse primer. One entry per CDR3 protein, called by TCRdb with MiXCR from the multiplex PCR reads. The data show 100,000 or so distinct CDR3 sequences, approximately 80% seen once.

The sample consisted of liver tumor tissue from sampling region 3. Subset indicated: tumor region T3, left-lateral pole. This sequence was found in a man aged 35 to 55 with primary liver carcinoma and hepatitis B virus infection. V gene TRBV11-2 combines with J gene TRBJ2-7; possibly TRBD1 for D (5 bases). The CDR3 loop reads CASSTSRATYEQYF. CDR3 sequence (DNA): TGTGCCAGCAGCACGAGCAGGGCGACCTACGAGCAGTACTTC.